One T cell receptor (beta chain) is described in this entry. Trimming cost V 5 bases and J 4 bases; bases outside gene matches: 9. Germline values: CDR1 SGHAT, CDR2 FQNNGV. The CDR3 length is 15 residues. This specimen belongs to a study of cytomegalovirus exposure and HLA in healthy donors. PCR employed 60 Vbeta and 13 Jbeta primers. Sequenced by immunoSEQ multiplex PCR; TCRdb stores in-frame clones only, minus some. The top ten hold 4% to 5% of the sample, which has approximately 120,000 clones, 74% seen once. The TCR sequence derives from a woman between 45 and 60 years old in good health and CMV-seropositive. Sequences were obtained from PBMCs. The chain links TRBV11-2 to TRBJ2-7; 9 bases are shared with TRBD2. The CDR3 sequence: CASSRGRDDRYEQYF. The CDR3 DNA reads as TGTGCCAGCAGCCGCGGGAGGGATGATCGTTACGAGCAGTACTTC.